The 11 T cell receptor beta chains given below trace back to one sample, sequenced in a study of cytomegalovirus exposure and HLA in healthy donors (dated by TCRdb to the late 2010s). Library preparation employed the immunoSEQ multiplex PCR assay. For the multiplex PCR, a mixture combining 60 forward primers for TCR Vbeta segments and 13 reverse primers for TCR Jbeta segments was used. The source is immuneACCESS, and TCRdb retained only in-frame sequences with V and J called. Part of the clones is not carried over; for the studies checked, unresolved V genes explain less than half of this, and the remainder is unexplained. The sample contains approximately 210,000 clones, roughly four fifths of them found a single time. The ten largest clones add up to roughly 10% of the sample. The sequenced sample was PBMCs. The origin of the receptors is a woman between 50 and 59 years old in good health and CMV-seropositive.

The table lists this clone with many counts. V and J are TRBV14 and TRBJ2-3; the D gene is possibly TRBD2 (7 bases). With 3 bases removed from V and 2 bases from J, the gap between germline ends came to 18 bases. Germline lookup yields CDR1 SGHDN and CDR2 FVKESK. This CDR3 is 17 amino acids long. The CDR3 is CASSHPLGGEITDTQYF. The CDR3, as DNA: TGTGCCAGCAGCCACCCCCTAGGGGGGGAAATCACAGATACGCAGTATTTT.

The V gene is TRBV2, the J gene TRBJ1-1, with TRBD1 as a possible D gene (5 bases). V gave up 7 bases and J gave up 1 base, with 10 bases separating them. The CDR3 is 13 residues long. CDR1 and CDR2 (germline): SNHLY, FYNNEI. The chain's CDR3 is CASNRGQNTEAFF. Written as DNA, the CDR3 is TGTGCCAGCAACAGAGGACAGAACACTGAAGCTTTCTTT.

V and J are TRBV5-4 and TRBJ2-2; 11 bases align to TRBD2. The CDR3 is made up of 16 amino acids. CDR1 SGHNT and CDR2 YYREEE come from the germline V gene (reference sequence). V trimming: 4 bases; J trimming: 5 bases; junction bases outside the gene matches: 7. CDR3 loop: CASSLKTSGVTGELFF. CDR3 coding DNA: TGTGCCAGCAGCCTCAAGACTAGCGGGGTTACCGGGGAGCTGTTTTTT. Variable domain in full (rest from reference TRBV5-4 and TRBJ2-2): ETGVTQSPTHLIKTRGQQVTLRCSSQSGHNTVSWYQQALGQGPQFIFQYYREEENGRGNFPPRFSGLQFPNYSSELNVNALELDDSALYLCASSLKTSGVTGELFFGEGSRLTVL.

The chain is built from TRBV15 and TRBJ2-7; 7 nucleotides align to TRBD1. The V gene's germline CDR1 is LNHNV and CDR2 YYDKDF (reference sequence). The CDR3 has 16 amino acids. Trimming took 0 bases from V and 7 from J; bases not matched to a gene: 12. The CDR3 DNA is TGTGCCACCAGCAGAGATCTTACAGGGGCTATAGGAGAGCAGTACTTC. Amino acid sequence: CATSRDLTGAIGEQYF.

The chain uses TRBV18 and TRBJ2-7; 9 positions match TRBD2. CDR1 KGHSH and CDR2 LQKENI come from the germline V gene. The CDR3 spans 17 residues. J lost 6 bases, V lost 3 bases, and 15 bases had no gene match. Here the CDR3 DNA reads TGTGCCAGCTCACCTCTACGAGTAGCGGGGGCGGGGTCCGAGCAGTACTTC. The encoded protein is CASSPLRVAGAGSEQYF.

The rearrangement links TRBV19 to TRBJ1-2; 9 bases line up with TRBD1. V lost 7 bases, J lost 3 bases, and 9 bases stayed unmatched. The CDR3 runs to 15 residues. Germline V gene data show CDR1 as LNHDA and CDR2 as SQIVND (reference sequence). The CDR3 region is CASIPMGQGYYGYTF. Written as DNA, the CDR3 is TGTGCCAGTATCCCGATGGGACAGGGCTACTATGGCTACACCTTC.

This chain joins TRBV27 and TRBJ2-5; a weak D match, TRBD2 (6 bases). The CDR3 spans 13 residues. Germline V CDR1 and CDR2: MNHEY, SMNVEV (reference sequence). Trimming shortened V by 7 bases and J by 11 bases, and 20 bases separated the two germline ends. The CDR3 loop reads CASTPLPGGEQYF. The CDR3 bases are TGTGCCAGCACCCCCCTACCCGGCGGGGAGCAGTACTTC.

This chain joins TRBV7-3 and TRBJ1-2; D ambiguous. Germline CDR1 reads SGHTA; CDR2 reads FQGTGA. The CDR3 is 15 residues long. Trimming stripped 3 bases from V and 5 bases from J, with 16 bases between. As DNA, the CDR3 is TGTGCCAGCAGCTTCGACGCTGCCGCGGGTTATGGCTACACCTTC. Its translation is CASSFDAAAGYGYTF.

This rearrangement joins TRBV19 to TRBJ2-1; TRBD2 aligns across 12 bases. The CDR3 has 16 residues. Germline V gene data show CDR1 as LNHDA and CDR2 as SQIVND (reference sequence). V was pared by 2 bases and J by 10 bases, with 9 bases of the junction left unmatched. This chain's CDR3 is CASSIRASGGDGEQFF. The CDR3 DNA reads TGTGCCAGTAGTATAAGGGCTAGCGGGGGGGATGGCGAGCAGTTCTTC. Complete variable domain (other parts from reference TRBV19 and TRBJ2-1): DGGITQSPKYLFRKEGQNVTLSCEQNLNHDAMYWYRQDPGQGLRLIYYSQIVNDFQKGDIAEGYSVSREKKESFPLTVTSAQKNPTAFYLCASSIRASGGDGEQFFGPGTRLTVL.

This clone has just a few counts. The chain recombines TRBV28 with TRBJ1-3; D not resolved. This CDR3 is built from 14 residues. CDR1 and CDR2 (germline): MDHEN, SYDVKM. V dropped 6 bases and J dropped 0 bases, with 9 bases sitting between them. The CDR3 spells CASSSHSSGNTIYF. CDR3 DNA: TGTGCCAGCAGCTCACACAGCTCTGGAAACACCATATATTTT.

This clone was seen a few times. The V call is TRBV7-2, the J call TRBJ2-5; D ambiguous. Germline CDR1 is SGHTA and CDR2 is FQGNSA. Deletions cut 5 bases from V and 9 bases from J, with 16 bases between. This CDR3 has 13 amino acids. CDR3 sequence (DNA): TGTGCCAGCAGCCAAGATCGGTATCCGCCCCAGTACTTC. It specifies CASSQDRYPPQYF.